The clone carrying this T cell receptor (beta chain) was recorded once. Its antigen is unknown. Only in-frame clones appear in the TCRdb table, and some are missing; sequencing was by immunoSEQ multiplex PCR. Of 100,000 to 140,000 clones in the sample, 89% were seen once. This sample was taken from a study of T cell responses to AZD1222 COVID-19 vaccine. Study-level information: Second-dose schedules of about 4 or about 12 weeks were combined.

Germline V CDR1 and CDR2: SGHRS, YFSETQ. Trimming stripped 6 bases from V and 0 bases from J, with 11 bases between. The CDR3 runs to 14 residues. Whole-study results and caveats: With two AZD1222 doses given, Spike-specific TCR breadth and depth both rose. White British donors predominated, females outnumbered males, and clonal diversity was possibly underestimated. Spike was spanned by vaccine-associated CD4 TCRs, which were dominant at 160-218 and 743-854.

The sequence was obtained from an adult in good health. This chain connects TRBV5-1 to TRBJ2-3; D is possibly TRBD1 (5 bases). The sequences come from peripheral blood, collected on day 0 of AZD1222 vaccination. The CDR3 DNA reads as TGCGCCAGCACACTTAGGGGAAGCACAGATACGCAGTATTTT. As protein: CASTLRGSTDTQYF.